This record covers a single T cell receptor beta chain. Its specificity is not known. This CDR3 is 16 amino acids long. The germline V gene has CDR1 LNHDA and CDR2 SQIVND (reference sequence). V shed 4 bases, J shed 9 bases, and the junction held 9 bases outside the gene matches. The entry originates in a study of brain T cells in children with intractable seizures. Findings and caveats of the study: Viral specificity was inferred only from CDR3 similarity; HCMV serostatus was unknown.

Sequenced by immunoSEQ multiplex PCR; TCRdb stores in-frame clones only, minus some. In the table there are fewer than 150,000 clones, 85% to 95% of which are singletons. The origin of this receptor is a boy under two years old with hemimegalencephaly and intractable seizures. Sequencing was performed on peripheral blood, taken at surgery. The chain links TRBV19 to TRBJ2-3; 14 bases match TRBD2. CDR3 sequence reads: CASSTGTSGRNPTQYF. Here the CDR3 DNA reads TGTGCCAGTAGTACCGGGACTAGCGGGAGAAACCCAACGCAGTATTTT.